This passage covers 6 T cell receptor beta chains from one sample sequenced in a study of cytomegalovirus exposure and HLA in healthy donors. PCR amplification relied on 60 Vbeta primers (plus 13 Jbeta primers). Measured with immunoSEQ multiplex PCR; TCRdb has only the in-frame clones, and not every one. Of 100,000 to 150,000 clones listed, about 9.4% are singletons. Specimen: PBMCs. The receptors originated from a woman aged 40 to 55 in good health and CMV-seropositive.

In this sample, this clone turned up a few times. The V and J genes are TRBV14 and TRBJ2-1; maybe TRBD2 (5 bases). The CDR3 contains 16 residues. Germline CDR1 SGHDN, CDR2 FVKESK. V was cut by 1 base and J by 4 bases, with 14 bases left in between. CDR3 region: CASSQGPGSVYNEQFF. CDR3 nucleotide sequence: TGTGCCAGCAGCCAAGGCCCGGGGTCGGTGTACAATGAGCAGTTCTTC.

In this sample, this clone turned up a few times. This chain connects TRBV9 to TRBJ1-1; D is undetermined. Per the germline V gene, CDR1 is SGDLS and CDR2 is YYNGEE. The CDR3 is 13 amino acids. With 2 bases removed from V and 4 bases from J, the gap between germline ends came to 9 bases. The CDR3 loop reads CASSVTSVTEAFF. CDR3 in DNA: TGTGCCAGCAGCGTGACATCCGTCACTGAAGCTTTCTTT.

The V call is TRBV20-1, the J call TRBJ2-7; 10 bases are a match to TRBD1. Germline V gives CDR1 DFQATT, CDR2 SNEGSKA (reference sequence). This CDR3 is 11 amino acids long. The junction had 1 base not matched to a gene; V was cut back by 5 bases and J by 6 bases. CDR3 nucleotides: TGCAGTGCTGACAGGGGGCTCGAGCAGTACTTC. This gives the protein CSADRGLEQYF.

The chain's CDR3 is CASSLWGVDEKLFF. In DNA form, the CDR3 reads TGTGCCAGCAGCTTGTGGGGGGTTGACGAAAAACTGTTTTTT. The rearrangement links TRBV5-6 to TRBJ1-4; D may be TRBD1 (5 bases). The length of the CDR3 is 14 residues. From germline, CDR1 is SGHDT and CDR2 YYEEEE. V was trimmed by 1 base and J by 8 bases, leaving 12 bases between them.

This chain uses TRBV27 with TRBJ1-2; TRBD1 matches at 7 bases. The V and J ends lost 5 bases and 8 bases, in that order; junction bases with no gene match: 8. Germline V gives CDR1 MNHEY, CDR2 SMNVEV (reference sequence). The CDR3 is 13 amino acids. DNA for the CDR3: TGTGCCAGCAGTCCGAGACAGGGCCCCGGCTACACCTTC. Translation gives CASSPRQGPGYTF.

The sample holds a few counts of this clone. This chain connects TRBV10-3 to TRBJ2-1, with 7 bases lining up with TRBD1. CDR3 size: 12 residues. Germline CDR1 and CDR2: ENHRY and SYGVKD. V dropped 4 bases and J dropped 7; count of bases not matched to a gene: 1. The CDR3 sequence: CAISGQGNEQFF. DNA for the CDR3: TGTGCCATCAGTGGACAGGGTAATGAGCAGTTCTTC.